The clone carrying this T cell receptor beta chain was counted many times. Its antigen is as yet unknown. Amplification of ligated cDNA took four PCR rounds with SP2 and nested alpha and beta constant primers. For blood and skin samples, reverse transcription used TCR alpha and beta constant primers. TCRdb analysed the 5' RACE reads with MiXCR anew, one entry per CDR3 protein. The sample carries roughly 48,000 distinct CDR3 sequences, about 4.5% recorded once. Germline V gene lookup returns CDR1 SEHNR and CDR2 FQNEAQ (reference sequence). This CDR3 region has 12 residues. With 5 bases removed from V and 4 bases from J, the gap between germline ends came to 8 bases. These data belong to a study of naive and memory T cell subsets. Study-wide results and limits: This RNA-based method may be sensitive to activation-related transcript changes.

An oligonucleotide containing a UMI was ligated to the 3' end of TCR cDNA. Adult healthy volunteers gave 2.5 ml peripheral blood for whole-blood RNA. This clonotype was sampled from a female donor in good health. J is TRBJ1-2 and V is TRBV7-9, with D perhaps matching TRBD1 (5 bases). The DNA of the CDR3 is TGTGCCAGCAGCGTTGACAGCTATGGCTACACCTTC. Its protein product is CASSVDSYGYTF.